Following are 5 T cell receptor beta chains from one sample sequenced in a study of shared clonotypes between healthy human individuals. Sequencing used immunoSEQ multiplex PCR; TCRdb keeps in-frame clones, though not all of them. Here the sample spans approximately 740,000 clones, roughly 70% being singletons. Sequencing used memory CD4+ T cells sorted from blood. Described subset: CD45RA-negative fraction. These receptors all stem from a woman in her twenties or thirties in good health.

On this clone itself: At the DNA level, this CDR3 is encoded by other sequences in the same sample as well. This chain connects TRBV5-1 to TRBJ2-5; possibly TRBD2 for D (6 bases). The CDR3 covers 15 residues. The germline V gene has CDR1 SGHRS and CDR2 YFSETQ. V shed 0 bases and J shed 1 base, with 10 bases lying between them. The CDR3 nucleotides are TGCGCCAGCAGCTTGGTACTAGCCGGCCAAGAGACCCAGTACTTC. This translates into CASSLVLAGQETQYF.

The rearrangement uses TRBV4-2 and TRBJ2-7; the D gene is possibly TRBD2 (5 bases). This CDR3 comprises 15 residues. V lost 0 bases and J 4 bases, leaving 13 bases between the germline ends. Per germline, CDR1 LGHNA and CDR2 YNFKEQ. Here the CDR3 reads CASSQDLRGSYEQYF. The DNA of the CDR3 is TGTGCCAGCAGCCAAGATCTACGGGGTTCTTACGAGCAGTACTTC.

Worth noting for this clone: The same CDR3 is also encoded by other DNA sequences in this sample. The genes are TRBV6-1 and TRBJ1-5; D is uncertain. This CDR3 contains 13 residues. Germline V gene lookup returns CDR1 MNHNS and CDR2 SASEGT. V lost 2 bases, J lost 4 bases, and 6 bases lay in between. The CDR3 region is CASSEPGNQPQHF. The CDR3 bases are TGTGCCAGCAGTGAACCGGGAAATCAGCCCCAGCATTTT.

The rearrangement uses TRBV30 and TRBJ1-2; no reliable D call. Trimming stripped 0 bases from V and 2 bases from J, with 19 bases between. The CDR3 sequence is 17 residues long. Germline V gives CDR1 GTSNPN, CDR2 SVGIG (reference sequence). The CDR3 sequence is CAWSVKGDYIPNYGYTF. CDR3 nucleotides: TGTGCCTGGAGTGTAAAAGGCGACTATATTCCCAACTATGGCTACACCTTC.

V is TRBV19 and J is TRBJ2-2, with D possibly being TRBD2 (5 bases). Germline lookup yields CDR1 LNHDA and CDR2 SQIVND (reference sequence). The CDR3 has 15 residues. The ends were cut back, 5 bases at V and 7 bases at J, with 17 bases in the middle. CDR3 amino acids: CASSFGAIGGGELFF. The CDR3 nucleotides read TGTGCCAGTAGTTTCGGAGCGATAGGAGGCGGGGAGCTGTTTTTT.